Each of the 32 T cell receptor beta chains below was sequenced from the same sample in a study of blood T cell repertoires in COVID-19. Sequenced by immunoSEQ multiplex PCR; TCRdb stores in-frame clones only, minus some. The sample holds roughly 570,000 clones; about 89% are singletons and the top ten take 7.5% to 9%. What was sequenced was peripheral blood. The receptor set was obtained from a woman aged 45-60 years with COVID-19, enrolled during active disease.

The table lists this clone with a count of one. CDR3 amino acids: CSVQQGYEQYF. CDR3 nucleotide sequence: TGCAGCGTTCAACAGGGTTACGAGCAGTACTTC. V usage is TRBV29-1 and J usage is TRBJ2-7, with D perhaps matching TRBD1 (6 bases). V was cut by 5 bases and J by 4 bases, with 9 bases left in between. CDR1 and CDR2 from the germline V gene are SQVTM and ANQGSEA. The CDR3 runs 11 residues.

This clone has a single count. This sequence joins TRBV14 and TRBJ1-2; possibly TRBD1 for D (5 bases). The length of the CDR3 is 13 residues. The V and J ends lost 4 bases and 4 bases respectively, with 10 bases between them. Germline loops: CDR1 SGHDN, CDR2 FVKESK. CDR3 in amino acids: CASSRGGAYGYTF. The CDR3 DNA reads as TGTGCCAGCAGCCGGGGAGGGGCCTATGGCTACACCTTC.

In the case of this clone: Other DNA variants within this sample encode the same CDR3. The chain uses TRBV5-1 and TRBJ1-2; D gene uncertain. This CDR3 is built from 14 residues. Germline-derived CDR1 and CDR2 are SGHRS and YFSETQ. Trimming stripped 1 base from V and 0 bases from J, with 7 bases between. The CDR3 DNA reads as TGCGCCAGCAGCTTGAGGCAGGCTAACTATGGCTACACCTTC. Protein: CASSLRQANYGYTF.

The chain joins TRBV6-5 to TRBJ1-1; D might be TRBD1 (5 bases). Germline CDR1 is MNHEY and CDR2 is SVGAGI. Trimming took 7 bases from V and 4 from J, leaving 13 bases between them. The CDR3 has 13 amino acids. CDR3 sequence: CASTFGQGTEAFF. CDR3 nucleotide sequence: TGTGCCAGCACCTTTGGGCAGGGCACTGAAGCTTTCTTT.

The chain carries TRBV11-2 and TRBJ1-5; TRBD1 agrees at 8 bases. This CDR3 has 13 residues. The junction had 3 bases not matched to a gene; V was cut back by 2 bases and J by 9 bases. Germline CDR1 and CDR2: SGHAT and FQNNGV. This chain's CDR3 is CASSLRTGLPQHF. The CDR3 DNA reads TGTGCCAGCAGCTTAAGGACAGGGTTGCCCCAGCATTTT.

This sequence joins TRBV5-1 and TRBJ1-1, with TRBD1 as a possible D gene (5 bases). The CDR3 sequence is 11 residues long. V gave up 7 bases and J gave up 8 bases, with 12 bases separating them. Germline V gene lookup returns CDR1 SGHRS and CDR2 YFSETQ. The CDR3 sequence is CASRAGPEAFF. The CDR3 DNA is TGCGCCAGCCGGGCAGGGCCCGAAGCTTTCTTT.

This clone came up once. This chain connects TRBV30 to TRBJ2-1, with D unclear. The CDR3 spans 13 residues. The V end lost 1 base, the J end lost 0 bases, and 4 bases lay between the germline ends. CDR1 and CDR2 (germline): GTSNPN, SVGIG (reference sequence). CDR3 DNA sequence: TGTGCCTGGAGTGGAGACTCCTACAATGAGCAGTTCTTC. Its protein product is CAWSGDSYNEQFF.

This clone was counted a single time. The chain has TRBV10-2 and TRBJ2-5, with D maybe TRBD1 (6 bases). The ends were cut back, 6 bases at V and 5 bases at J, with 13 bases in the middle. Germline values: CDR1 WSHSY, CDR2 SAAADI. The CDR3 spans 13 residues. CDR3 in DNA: TGCGCCAGCAGCTTAACAGGGCTGGAGACCCAGTACTTC. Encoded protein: CASSLTGLETQYF.

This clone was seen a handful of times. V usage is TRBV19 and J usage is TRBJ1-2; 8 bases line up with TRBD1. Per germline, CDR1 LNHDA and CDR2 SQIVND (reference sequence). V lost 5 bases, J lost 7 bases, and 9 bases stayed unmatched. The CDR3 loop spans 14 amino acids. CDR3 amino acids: CASSQGDRNGGYTF. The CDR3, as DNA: TGTGCCAGTAGTCAAGGGGACAGGAACGGTGGCTACACCTTC.

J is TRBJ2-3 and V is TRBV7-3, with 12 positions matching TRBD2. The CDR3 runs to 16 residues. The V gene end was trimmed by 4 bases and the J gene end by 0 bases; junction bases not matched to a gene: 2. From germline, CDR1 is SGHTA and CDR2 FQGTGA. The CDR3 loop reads CASSYGLAGSTDTQYF. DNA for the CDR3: TGTGCCAGCAGCTACGGACTAGCGGGGAGCACAGATACGCAGTATTTT.

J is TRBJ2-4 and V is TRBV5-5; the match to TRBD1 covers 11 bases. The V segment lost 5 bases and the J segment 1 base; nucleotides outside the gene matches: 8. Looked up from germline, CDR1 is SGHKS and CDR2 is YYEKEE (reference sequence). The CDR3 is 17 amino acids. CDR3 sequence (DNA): TGTGCCAGCAGGGGACAGGGGGAAAGGGTGGCCAAAAACATTCAGTACTTC. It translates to CASRGQGERVAKNIQYF.

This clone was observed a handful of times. The chain's CDR3 is CASRTSGFTGELFF. DNA for the CDR3: TGTGCCAGCAGGACTAGCGGATTTACCGGGGAGCTGTTTTTT. V and J are TRBV7-2 and TRBJ2-2, with TRBD2 identical over 9 bases. V was pared by 6 bases and J by 5 bases, with 4 bases of the junction left unmatched. Germline assignment: CDR1 SGHTA and CDR2 FQGNSA. The CDR3 sequence is 14 residues long.

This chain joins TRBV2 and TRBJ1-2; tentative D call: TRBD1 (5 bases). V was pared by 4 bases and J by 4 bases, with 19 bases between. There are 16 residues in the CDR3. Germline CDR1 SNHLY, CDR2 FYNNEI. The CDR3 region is CASSGLGGAGSYGYTF. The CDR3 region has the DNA TGTGCCAGCAGTGGTTTGGGGGGAGCCGGATCCTATGGCTACACCTTC.

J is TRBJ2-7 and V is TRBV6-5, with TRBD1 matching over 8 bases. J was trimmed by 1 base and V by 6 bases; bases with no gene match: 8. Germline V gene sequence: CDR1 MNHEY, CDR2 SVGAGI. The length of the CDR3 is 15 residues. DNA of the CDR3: TGTGCCAGCAGGACACGGACAGGGAAATCCTACGAGCAGTACTTC. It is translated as CASRTRTGKSYEQYF.

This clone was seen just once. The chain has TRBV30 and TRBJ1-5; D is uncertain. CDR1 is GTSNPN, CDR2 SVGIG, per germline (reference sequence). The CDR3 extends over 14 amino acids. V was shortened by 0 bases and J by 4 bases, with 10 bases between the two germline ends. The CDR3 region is CAWSVAASNQPQHF. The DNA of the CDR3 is TGTGCCTGGAGTGTAGCGGCCTCTAATCAGCCCCAGCATTTT.

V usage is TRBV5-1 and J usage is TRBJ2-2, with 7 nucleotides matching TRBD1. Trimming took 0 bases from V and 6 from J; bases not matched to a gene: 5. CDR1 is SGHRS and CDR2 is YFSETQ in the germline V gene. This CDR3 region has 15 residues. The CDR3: CASSLEGGWAGELFF. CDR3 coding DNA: TGCGCCAGCAGCTTGGAAGGGGGCTGGGCCGGGGAGCTGTTTTTT.

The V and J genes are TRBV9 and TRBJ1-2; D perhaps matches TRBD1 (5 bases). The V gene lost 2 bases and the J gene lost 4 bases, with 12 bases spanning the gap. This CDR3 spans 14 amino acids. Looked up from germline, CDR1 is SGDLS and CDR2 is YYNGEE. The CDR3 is CASSVQGGAYGYTF. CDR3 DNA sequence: TGTGCCAGCAGCGTCCAGGGAGGGGCCTATGGCTACACCTTC. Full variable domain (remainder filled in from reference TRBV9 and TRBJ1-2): DSGVTQTPKHLITATGQRVTLRCSPRSGDLSVYWYQQSLDQGLQFLIQYYNGEERAKGNILERFSAQQFPDLHSELNLSSLELGDSALYFCASSVQGGAYGYTFGSGTRLTVV.

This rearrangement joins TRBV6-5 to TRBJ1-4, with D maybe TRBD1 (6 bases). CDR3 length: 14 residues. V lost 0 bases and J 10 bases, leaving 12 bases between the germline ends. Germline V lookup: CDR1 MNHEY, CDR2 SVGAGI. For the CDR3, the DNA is TGTGCCAGCAGTTACTCGAGGGGGAGGGGAAAACTGTTTTTT. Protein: CASSYSRGRGKLFF.

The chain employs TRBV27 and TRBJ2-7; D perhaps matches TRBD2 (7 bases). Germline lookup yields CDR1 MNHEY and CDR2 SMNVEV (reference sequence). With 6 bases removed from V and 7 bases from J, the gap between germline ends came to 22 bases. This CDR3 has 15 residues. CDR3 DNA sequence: TGTGCCAGCAGAGGGATGGGGGGGGGCATCGGAGAGCAGTACTTC. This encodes CASRGMGGGIGEQYF.

The CDR3 protein is CASSRPGLAGGPKETQYF. In DNA form, the CDR3 reads TGTGCCAGCAGTCGCCCGGGACTAGCGGGGGGGCCTAAAGAGACCCAGTACTTC. This chain connects TRBV27 to TRBJ2-5; 16 bases match TRBD2. The germline CDR1 and CDR2 sequences are MNHEY and SMNVEV (reference sequence). The junction had 9 bases not matched to a gene; V was cut back by 5 bases and J by 3 bases. This CDR3 is 18 amino acids long.

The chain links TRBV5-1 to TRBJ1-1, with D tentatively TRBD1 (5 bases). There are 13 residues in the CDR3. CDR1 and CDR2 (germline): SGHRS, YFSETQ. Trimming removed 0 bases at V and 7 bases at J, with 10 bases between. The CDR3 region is CASSLGQLVEAFF. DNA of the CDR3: TGCGCCAGCAGCTTGGGACAGTTGGTTGAAGCTTTCTTT.

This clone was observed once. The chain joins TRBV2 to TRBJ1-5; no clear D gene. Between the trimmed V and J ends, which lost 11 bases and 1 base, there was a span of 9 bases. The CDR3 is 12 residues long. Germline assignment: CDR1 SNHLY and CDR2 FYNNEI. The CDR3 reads CAAGRSNQPQHF. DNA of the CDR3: TGTGCCGCGGGGAGGAGCAATCAGCCCCAGCATTTT.

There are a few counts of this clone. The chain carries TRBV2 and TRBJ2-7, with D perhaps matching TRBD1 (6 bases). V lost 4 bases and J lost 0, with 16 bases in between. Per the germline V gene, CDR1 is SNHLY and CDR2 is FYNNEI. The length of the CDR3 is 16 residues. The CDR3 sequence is CASSGPGAGSSYEQYF. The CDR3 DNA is TGTGCCAGCAGTGGGCCAGGGGCCGGTAGCTCCTACGAGCAGTACTTC.

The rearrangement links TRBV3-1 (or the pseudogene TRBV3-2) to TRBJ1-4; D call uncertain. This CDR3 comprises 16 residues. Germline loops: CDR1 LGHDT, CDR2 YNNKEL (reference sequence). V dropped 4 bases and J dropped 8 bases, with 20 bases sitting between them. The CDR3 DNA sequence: TGTGCCAGCAGCCTCAGACTCGCCGGGTCGCAGGAAAAACTGTTTTTT. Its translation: CASSLRLAGSQEKLFF.

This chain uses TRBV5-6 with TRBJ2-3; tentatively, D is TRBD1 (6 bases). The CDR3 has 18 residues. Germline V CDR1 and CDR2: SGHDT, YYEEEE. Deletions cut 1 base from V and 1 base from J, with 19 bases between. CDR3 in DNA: TGTGCCAGCAGCTTGCGCGGAAACACAGGGCCGGGCACAGATACGCAGTATTTT. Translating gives CASSLRGNTGPGTDTQYF.

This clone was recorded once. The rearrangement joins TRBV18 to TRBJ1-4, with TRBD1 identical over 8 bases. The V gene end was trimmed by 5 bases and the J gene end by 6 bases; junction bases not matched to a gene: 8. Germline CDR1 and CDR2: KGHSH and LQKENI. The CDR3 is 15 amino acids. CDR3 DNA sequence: TGTGCCAGCTCATCCCGGACAGGGAAGGATGAAAAACTGTTTTTT. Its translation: CASSSRTGKDEKLFF. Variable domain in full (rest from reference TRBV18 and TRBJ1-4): NAGVMQNPRHLVRRRGQEARLRCSPMKGHSHVYWYRQLPEEGLKFMVYLQKENIIDESGMPKERFSAEFPKEGPSILRIQQVVRGDSAAYFCASSSRTGKDEKLFFGSGTQLSVL.

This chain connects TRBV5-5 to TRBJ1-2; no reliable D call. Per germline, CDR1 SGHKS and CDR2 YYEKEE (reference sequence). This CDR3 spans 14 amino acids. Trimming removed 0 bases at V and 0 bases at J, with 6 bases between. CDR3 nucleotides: TGTGCCAGCAGCTTGGCCGCGTCTAACTATGGCTACACCTTC. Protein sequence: CASSLAASNYGYTF. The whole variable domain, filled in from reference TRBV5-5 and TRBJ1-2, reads DAGVTQSPTHLIKTRGQQVTLRCSPISGHKSVSWYQQVLGQGPQFIFQYYEKEERGRGNFPDRFSARQFPNYSSELNVNALLLGDSALYLCASSLAASNYGYTFGSGTRLTVV.

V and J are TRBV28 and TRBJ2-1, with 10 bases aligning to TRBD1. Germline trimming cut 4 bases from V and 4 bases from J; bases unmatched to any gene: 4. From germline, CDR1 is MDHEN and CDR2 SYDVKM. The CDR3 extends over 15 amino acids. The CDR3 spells CASSWTGGVYNEQFF. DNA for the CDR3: TGTGCCAGCAGTTGGACAGGGGGGGTATACAATGAGCAGTTCTTC. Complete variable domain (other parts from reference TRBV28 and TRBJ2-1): DVKVTQSSRYLVKRTGEKVFLECVQDMDHENMFWYRQDPGLGLRLIYFSYDVKMKEKGDIPEGYSVSREKKERFSLILESASTNQTSMYLCASSWTGGVYNEQFFGPGTRLTVL.

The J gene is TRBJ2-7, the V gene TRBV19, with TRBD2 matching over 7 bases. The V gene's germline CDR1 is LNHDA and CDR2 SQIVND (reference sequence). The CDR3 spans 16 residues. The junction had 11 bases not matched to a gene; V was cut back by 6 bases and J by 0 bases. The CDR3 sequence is CASRGRGGLSSYEQYF. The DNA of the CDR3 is TGTGCCAGTAGGGGACGGGGAGGGCTGAGCTCCTACGAGCAGTACTTC.

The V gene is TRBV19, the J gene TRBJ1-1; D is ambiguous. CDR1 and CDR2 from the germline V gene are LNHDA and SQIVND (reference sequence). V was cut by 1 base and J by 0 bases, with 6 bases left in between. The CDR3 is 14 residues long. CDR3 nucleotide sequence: TGTGCCAGTAGTATAGTAGATATGAACACTGAAGCTTTCTTT. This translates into CASSIVDMNTEAFF.

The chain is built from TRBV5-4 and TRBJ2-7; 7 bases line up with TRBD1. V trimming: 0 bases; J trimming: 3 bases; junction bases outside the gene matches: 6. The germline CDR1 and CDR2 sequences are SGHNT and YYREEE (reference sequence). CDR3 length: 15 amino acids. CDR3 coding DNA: TGTGCCAGCAGCTTGGGACAGGGAGACATCTACGAGCAGTACTTC. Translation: CASSLGQGDIYEQYF.

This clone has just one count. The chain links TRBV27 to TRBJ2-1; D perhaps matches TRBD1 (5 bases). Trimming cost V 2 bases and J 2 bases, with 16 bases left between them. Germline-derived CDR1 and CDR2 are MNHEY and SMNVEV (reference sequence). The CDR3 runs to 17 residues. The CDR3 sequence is CASSLRIQPRAYNEQFF. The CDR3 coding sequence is TGTGCCAGCAGTTTAAGGATCCAGCCCAGGGCCTACAATGAGCAGTTCTTC.